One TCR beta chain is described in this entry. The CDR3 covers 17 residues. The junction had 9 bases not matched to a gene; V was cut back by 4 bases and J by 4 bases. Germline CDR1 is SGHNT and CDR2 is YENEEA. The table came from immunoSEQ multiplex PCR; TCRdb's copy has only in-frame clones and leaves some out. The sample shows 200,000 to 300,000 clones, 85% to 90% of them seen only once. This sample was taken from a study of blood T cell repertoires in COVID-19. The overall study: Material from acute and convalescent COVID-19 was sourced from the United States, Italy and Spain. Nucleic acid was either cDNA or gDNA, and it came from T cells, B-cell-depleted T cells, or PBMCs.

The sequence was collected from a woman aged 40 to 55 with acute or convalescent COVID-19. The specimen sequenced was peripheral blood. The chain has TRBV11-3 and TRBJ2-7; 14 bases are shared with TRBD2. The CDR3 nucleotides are TGTGCCAGCAGCTCGGACCTGGGACTAGCGGGGGCTTACGAGCAGTACGTC. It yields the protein CASSSDLGLAGAYEQYV.